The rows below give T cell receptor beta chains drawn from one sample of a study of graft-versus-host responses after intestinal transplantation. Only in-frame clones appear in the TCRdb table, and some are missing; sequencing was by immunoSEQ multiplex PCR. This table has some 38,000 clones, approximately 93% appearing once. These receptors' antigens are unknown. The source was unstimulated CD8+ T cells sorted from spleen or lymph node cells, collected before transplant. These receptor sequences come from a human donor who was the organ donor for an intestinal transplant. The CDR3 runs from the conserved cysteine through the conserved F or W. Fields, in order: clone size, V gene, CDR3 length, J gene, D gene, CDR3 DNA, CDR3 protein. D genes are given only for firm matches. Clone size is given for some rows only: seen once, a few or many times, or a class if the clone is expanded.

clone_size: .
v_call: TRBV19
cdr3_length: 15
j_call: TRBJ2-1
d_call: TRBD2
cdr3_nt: TGTGCCAGTAGTATGACTAGCGGAGTTTACAATGAGCAGTTCTTC
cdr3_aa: CASSMTSGVYNEQFF

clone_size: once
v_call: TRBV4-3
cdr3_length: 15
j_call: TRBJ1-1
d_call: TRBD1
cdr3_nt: TGCGCCAGCAGCCAAGAACAGGGGTATGGCACTGAAGCTTTCTTT
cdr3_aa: CASSQEQGYGTEAFF

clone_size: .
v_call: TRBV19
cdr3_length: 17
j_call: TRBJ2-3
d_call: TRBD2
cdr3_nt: TGTGCCAGTAGTATAGATCAAAACCCGGGAGGGGCAGATACGCAGTATTTT
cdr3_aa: CASSIDQNPGGADTQYF

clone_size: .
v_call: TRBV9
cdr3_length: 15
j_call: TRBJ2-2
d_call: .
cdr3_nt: TGTGCCAGCAGCGTAGGTGGACTGGGCACCGGGGAGCTGTTTTTT
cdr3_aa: CASSVGGLGTGELFF

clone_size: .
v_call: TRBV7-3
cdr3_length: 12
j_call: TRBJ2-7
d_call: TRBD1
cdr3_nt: TGTGCCAGCAGCCTTGGGACAGGCGAGCAGTACTTC
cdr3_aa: CASSLGTGEQYF

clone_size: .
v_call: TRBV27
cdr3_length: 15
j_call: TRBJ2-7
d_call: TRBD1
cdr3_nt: TGTGCCAGCAGTTTAGTGACAGGGGGCCCTAGGGAGCAGTACTTC
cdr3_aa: CASSLVTGGPREQYF

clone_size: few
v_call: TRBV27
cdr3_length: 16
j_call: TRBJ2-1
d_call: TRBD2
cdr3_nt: TGTGCCAGCAGTTTATCTAGCGGGAGCTCCTACAATGAGCAGTTCTTC
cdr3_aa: CASSLSSGSSYNEQFF

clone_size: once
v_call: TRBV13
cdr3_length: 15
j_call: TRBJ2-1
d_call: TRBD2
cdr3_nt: TGTGCCAGCAGCCTCTGGGCTAGCGGGAGGGATGAGCAGTTCTTC
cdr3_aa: CASSLWASGRDEQFF

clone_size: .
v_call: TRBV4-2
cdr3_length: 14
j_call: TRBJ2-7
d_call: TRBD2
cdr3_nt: TGTGCCAGCAGCCCCCCTAGCGGGAGTTACGAGCAGTACTTC
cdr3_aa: CASSPPSGSYEQYF

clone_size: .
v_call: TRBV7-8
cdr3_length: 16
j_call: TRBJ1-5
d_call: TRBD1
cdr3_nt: TGTGCCAGCAGCTTATTAGACAGGGGGGCCAATCAGCCCCAGCATTTT
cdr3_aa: CASSLLDRGANQPQHF

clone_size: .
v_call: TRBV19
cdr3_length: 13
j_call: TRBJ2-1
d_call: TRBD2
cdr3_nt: TGTGCCAGTAGTATTCTAGCGGGAAACGAGCAGTTCTTC
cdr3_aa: CASSILAGNEQFF

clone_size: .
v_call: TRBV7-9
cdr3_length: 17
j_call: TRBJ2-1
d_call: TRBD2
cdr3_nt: TGTGCCAGCAGCCCCTGGACTAGAGGGTACTCCTACAATGAGCAGTTCTTC
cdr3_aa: CASSPWTRGYSYNEQFF

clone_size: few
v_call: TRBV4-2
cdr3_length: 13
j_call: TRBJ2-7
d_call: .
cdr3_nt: TGTGCCAGCAGCGGACGCCCTAGGGAGGAGCAGTACTTC
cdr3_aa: CASSGRPREEQYF

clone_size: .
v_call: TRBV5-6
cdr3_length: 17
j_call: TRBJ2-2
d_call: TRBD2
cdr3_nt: TGTGCCAGCAGCTTCGATGGACTAGCGGGAGTGAGCGGGGAGCTGTTTTTT
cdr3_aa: CASSFDGLAGVSGELFF

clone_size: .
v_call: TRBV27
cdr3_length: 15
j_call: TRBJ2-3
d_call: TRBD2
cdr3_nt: TGTGCCAGCAGCTGGGGGGGACTCCTTACAGATACGCAGTATTTT
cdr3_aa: CASSWGGLLTDTQYF

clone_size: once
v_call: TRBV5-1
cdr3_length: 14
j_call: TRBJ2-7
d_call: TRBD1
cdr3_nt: TGCGCCAGCAGTACAGGACAGGGCTCCTACGAGCAGTACTTC
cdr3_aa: CASSTGQGSYEQYF

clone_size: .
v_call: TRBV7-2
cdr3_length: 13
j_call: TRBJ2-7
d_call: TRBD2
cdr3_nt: TGTGCCAGCACGGGGGGAGGGAGGTACGAGCAGTACTTC
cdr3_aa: CASTGGGRYEQYF

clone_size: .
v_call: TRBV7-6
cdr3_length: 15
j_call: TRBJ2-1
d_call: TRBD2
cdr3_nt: TGTGCCAGCAGCCTGGGACTACCCCCCTACAATGAGCAGTTCTTC
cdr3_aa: CASSLGLPPYNEQFF

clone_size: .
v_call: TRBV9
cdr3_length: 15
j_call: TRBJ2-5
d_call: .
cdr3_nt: TGTGCCAGCAGCGGTAGCGGAACCCCACAAGAGACCCAGTACTTC
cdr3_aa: CASSGSGTPQETQYF

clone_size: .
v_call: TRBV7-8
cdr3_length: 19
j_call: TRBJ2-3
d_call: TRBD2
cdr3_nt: TGTGCCAGCAGCTTACCGGGACTAGCGGGAGATGAGTGGGCAGATACGCAGTATTTT
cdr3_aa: CASSLPGLAGDEWADTQYF

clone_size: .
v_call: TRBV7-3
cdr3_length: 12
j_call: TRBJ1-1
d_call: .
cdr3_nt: TGTGCCAGCAGCTTAATACCCGGACCCATATTCTTT
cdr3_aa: CASSLIPGPIFF

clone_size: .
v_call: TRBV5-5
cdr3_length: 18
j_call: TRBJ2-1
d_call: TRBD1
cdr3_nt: TGTGCCAGCAGCTTTCCCAGGACAGGGGTCAATACCTACAATGAGCAGTTCTTC
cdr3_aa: CASSFPRTGVNTYNEQFF

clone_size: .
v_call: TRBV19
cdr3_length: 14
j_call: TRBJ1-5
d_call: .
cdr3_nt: TGTGCCAGTAGTACACGCAGTGGCAATCAGCCCCAGCATTTT
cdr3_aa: CASSTRSGNQPQHF

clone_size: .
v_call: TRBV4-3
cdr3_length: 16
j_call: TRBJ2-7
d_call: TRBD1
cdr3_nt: TGCGCCAGCAGCCACAAACGGGACAGGGGGATATACGAGCAGTACTTC
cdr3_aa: CASSHKRDRGIYEQYF

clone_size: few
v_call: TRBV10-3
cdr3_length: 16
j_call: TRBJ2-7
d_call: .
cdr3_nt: TGTGCCATCAGTGAGTCGAGACAAGTTCAGACCTACGAGCAGTACTTC
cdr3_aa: CAISESRQVQTYEQYF

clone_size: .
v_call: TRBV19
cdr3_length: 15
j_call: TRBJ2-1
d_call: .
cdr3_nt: TGTGCCAGTACCCTGTCGGCTAGCAGGGCCGCCGAGCAGTTCTTC
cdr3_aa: CASTLSASRAAEQFF

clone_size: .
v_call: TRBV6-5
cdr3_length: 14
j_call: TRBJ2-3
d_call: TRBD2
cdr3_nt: TGTGCCAGCAGCCTAGCGGGAGGTACAGATACGCAGTATTTT
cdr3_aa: CASSLAGGTDTQYF

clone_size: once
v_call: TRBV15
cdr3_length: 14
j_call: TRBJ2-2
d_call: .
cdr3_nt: TGTGCCACCAGCAGAGACGGCGACACCGGGGAGCTGTTTTTT
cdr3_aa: CATSRDGDTGELFF

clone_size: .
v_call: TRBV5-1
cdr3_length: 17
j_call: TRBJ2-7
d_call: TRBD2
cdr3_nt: TGCGCCAGCAGCAGGGGACTAGCGGGAGGGAGCTCCTACGAGCAGTACTTC
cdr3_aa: CASSRGLAGGSSYEQYF

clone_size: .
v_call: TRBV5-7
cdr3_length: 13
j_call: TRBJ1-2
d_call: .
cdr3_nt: TGTGCCAGCAGCCGGACATATAACTATGGCTACACCTTC
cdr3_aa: CASSRTYNYGYTF

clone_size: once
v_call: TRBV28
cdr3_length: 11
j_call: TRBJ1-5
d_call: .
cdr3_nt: TGTGCCAGCAGTCCTAATCAGCCCCAGCATTTT
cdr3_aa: CASSPNQPQHF

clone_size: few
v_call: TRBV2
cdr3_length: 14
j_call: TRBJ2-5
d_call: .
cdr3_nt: TGTGCCAGCAGTGATAGAATGGACCAAGAGACCCAGTACTTC
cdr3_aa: CASSDRMDQETQYF

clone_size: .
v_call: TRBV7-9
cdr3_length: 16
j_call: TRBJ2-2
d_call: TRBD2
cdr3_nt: TGTGCCAGCAGCTCCGGGACTAGACCGAACACCGGGGAGCTGTTTTTT
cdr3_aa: CASSSGTRPNTGELFF

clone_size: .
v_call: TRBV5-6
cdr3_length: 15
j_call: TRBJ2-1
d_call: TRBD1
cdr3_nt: TGTGCCAGCAGATCCCGGGACAGCGGATACAATGAGCAGTTCTTC
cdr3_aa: CASRSRDSGYNEQFF

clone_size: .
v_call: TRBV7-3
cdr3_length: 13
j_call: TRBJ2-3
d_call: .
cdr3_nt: TGTGCCAGCAGCATGGCCTCGGCCGATACGCAGTATTTT
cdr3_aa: CASSMASADTQYF

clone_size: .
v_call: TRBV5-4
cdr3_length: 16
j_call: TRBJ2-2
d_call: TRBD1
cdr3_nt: TGTGCCAGCAGCTTGTCAGGGGGCCCGAACACCGGGGAGCTGTTTTTT
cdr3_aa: CASSLSGGPNTGELFF

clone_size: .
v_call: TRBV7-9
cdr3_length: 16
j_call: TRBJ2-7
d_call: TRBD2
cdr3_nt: TGTGCCAGCAGCCTAACTCATACTAGCGGGAGATACGAGCAGTACTTC
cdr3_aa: CASSLTHTSGRYEQYF

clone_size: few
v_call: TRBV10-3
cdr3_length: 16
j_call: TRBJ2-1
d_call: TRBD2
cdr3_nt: TGTGCCATCAGTGAAATAGCGGGAGGGCCGGGAAATGAGCAGTTCTTC
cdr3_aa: CAISEIAGGPGNEQFF

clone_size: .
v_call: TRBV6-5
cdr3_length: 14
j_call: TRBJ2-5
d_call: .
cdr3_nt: TGTGCCACCGGACGGACGGAAAAGTGGGAGACCCAGTACTTC
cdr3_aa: CATGRTEKWETQYF

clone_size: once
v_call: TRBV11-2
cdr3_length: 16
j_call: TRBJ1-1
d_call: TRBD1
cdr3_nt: TGTGCCAGCTCGTACAGGGGTCGCCCGGGGGACACTGAAGCTTTCTTT
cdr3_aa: CASSYRGRPGDTEAFF

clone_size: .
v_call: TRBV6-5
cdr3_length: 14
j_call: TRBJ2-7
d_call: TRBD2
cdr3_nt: TGTGCCAGCAGTGACACTAGCGGGAGCTACGAGCAGTACTTC
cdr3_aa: CASSDTSGSYEQYF

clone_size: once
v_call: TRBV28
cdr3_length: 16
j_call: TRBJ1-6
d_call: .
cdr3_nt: TGTGCCAGCAGTTTATGGTTTAGCTCCTATAATTCACCCCTCCACTTT
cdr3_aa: CASSLWFSSYNSPLHF

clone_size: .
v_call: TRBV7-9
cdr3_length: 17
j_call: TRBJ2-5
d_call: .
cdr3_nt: TGTGCCAGCAGCTTAGAGGGGTGGGGGCAGAACCAAGAGACCCAGTACTTC
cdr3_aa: CASSLEGWGQNQETQYF

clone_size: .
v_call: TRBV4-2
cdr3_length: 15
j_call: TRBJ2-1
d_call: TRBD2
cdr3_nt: TGTGCCAGCAGCCAAGAGACTAGCGGAAACAATGAGCAGTTCTTC
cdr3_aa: CASSQETSGNNEQFF

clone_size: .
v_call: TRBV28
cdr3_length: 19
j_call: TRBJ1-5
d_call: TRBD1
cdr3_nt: TGTGCCAGCATCTCCGAGTGGGCGGTAGGACAGGTCGCCAATCAGCCCCAGCATTTT
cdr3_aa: CASISEWAVGQVANQPQHF